Sequencing of this T cell receptor beta chain was carried out in a study of blood T cell repertoires in COVID-19. Turning to the study itself: The United States, Italy and Spain provided the acute and convalescent COVID-19 samples. Sources were T cells, B-cell-depleted T cells, or PBMCs; the material itself was cDNA or gDNA.

The authors' processing: Scientists estimated how many nucleated cells there were by amplifying reference gene primers. Repertoires were generated with immunoSEQ multiplex PCR, while TCRdb's copy carries only in-frame clones and drops some. The DNA was the basis for D and trimming; V, J and clone size are from that table. The repertoire holds approximately 36,000 clones, over 75% seen once, with roughly 40% in the top ten. Trimming removed 3 bases from V and 0 bases from J, with 11 bases in between. CDR1 is MNHEY, CDR2 SVGAGI, per germline. This CDR3 has 16 residues. The chain combines TRBV6-5 with TRBJ2-2, with a tentative D call TRBD1 (6 bases). This receptor was identified in a human donor in a cohort sampled during active or convalescent COVID-19. The donor label of this sample is uncertain. Sequenced sample: peripheral blood. DNA for the CDR3: TGTGCCAGCAGTTATGCCGCAGGGGCGAACACCGGGGAGCTGTTTTTT. This gives the protein CASSYAAGANTGELFF.